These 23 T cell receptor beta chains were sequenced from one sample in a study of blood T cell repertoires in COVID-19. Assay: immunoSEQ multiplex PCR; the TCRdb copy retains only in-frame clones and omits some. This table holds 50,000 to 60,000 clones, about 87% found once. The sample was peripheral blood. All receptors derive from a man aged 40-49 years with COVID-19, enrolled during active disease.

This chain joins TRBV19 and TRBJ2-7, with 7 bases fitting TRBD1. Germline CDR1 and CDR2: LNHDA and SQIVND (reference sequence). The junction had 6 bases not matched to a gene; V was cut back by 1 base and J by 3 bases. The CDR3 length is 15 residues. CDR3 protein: CASSIGEGGIYEQYF. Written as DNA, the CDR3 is TGTGCCAGTAGTATAGGGGAAGGGGGCATCTACGAGCAGTACTTC.

CDR3 residues: CASRGQGIYEQFF. DNA for the CDR3: TGTGCCAGCAGGGGACAGGGGATATATGAGCAGTTCTTC. V is TRBV12-3 or TRBV12-4 and J is TRBJ2-1; TRBD1 matches at 10 bases. The CDR3 sequence is 13 residues long. The trim removed 6 bases at V and 8 bases at J, leaving 4 bases unmatched.

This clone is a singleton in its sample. CDR3 protein: CSVMAEGARPIHYF. Here the CDR3 DNA reads TGCAGCGTGATGGCCGAGGGGGCTCGACCTATACACTACTTC. The genes are TRBV29-1 and TRBJ2-7; 7 bases are a match to TRBD1. The CDR3 spans 14 residues. The V and J ends lost 6 bases and 13 bases, in that order; junction bases with no gene match: 21. Germline values: CDR1 SQVTM, CDR2 ANQGSEA.

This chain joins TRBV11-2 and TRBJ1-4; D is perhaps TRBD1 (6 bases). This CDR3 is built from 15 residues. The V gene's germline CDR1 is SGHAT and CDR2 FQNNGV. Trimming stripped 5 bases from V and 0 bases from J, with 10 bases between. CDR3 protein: CASSRTGPTNEKLFF. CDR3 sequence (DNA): TGTGCCAGCAGCCGCACAGGGCCAACTAATGAAAAACTGTTTTTT.

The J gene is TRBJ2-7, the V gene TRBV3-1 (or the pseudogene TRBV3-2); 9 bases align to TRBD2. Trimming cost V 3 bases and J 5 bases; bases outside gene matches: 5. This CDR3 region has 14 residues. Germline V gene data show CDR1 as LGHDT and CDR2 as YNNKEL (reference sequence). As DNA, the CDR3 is TGTGCCAGCAGCCAGGGGACTAGCTTCCACGAGCAGTACTTC. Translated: CASSQGTSFHEQYF.

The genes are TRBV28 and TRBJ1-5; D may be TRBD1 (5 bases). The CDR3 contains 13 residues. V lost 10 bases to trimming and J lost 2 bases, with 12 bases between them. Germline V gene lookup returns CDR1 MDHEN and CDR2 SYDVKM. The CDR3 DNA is TGTGCCACTCGCTCGGGGGGCAATCAGCCCCAGCATTTT. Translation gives CATRSGGNQPQHF.

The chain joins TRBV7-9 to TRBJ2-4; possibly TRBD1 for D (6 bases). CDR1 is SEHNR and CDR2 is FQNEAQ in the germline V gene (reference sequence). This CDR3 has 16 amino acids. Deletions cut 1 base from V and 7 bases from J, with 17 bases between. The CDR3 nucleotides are TGTGCCAGCAGCTTAGATCAGGGGTTTGGCCACAACATTCAGTACTTC. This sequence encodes CASSLDQGFGHNIQYF.

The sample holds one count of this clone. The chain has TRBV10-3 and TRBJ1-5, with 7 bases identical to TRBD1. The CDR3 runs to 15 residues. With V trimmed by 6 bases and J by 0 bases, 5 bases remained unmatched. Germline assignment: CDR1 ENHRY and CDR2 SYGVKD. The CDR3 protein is CAISGTANSNQPQHF. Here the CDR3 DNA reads TGTGCCATCAGCGGGACAGCAAATAGCAATCAGCCCCAGCATTTT.

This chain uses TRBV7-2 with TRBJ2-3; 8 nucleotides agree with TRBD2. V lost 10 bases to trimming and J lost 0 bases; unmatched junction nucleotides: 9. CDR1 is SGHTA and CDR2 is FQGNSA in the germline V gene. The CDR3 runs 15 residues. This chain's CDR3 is CATSLASGSTDTQYF. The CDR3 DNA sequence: TGTGCCACAAGCCTCGCTAGCGGGAGCACAGATACGCAGTATTTT.

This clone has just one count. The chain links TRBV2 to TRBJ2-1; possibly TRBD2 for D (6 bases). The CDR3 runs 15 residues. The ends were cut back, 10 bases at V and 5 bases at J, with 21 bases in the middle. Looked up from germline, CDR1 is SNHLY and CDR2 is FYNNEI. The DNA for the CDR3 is TGTGCCATCTCCCTAGGAGGGGTCGGAAACAATGAGCAGTTCTTC. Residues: CAISLGGVGNNEQFF.

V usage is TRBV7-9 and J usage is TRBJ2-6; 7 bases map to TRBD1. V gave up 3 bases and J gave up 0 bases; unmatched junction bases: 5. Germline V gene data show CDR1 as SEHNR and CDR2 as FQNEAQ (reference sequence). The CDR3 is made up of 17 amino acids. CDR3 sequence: CASSFWTGSSGANVLTF. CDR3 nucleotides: TGTGCCAGCAGCTTCTGGACAGGAAGCTCTGGGGCCAACGTCCTGACTTTC. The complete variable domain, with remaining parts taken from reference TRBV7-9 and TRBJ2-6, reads DTGVSQNPRHKITKRGQNVTFRCDPISEHNRLYWYRQTLGQGPEFLTYFQNEAQLEKSRLLSDRFSAERPKGSFSTLEIQRTEQGDSAMYLCASSFWTGSSGANVLTFGAGSRLTVL.

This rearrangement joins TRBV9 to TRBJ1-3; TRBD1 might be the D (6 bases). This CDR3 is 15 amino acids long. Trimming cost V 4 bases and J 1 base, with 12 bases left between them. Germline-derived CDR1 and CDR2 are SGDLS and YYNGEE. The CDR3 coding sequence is TGTGCCAGCAGCAGTAAAGGGGGATCTGGAAACACCATATATTTT. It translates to CASSSKGGSGNTIYF.

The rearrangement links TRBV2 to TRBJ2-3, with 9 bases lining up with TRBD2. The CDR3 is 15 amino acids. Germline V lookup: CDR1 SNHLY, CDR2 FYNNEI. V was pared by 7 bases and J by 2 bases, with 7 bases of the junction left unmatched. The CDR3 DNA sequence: TGTGCCAGCATAAATAGCGGGAGTGTCACAGATACGCAGTATTTT. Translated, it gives CASINSGSVTDTQYF.

CDR3 nucleotide sequence: TGCGCCAGCAGCAGGGGGACGTTCACGAACACTGAAGCTTTCTTT. It codes for CASSRGTFTNTEAFF. The chain joins TRBV5-1 to TRBJ1-1, with a weak D call TRBD1 (6 bases). The V end was cut by 4 bases, the J end by 1 base, with 14 bases between. The CDR3 contains 15 residues. Germline assignment: CDR1 SGHRS and CDR2 YFSETQ.

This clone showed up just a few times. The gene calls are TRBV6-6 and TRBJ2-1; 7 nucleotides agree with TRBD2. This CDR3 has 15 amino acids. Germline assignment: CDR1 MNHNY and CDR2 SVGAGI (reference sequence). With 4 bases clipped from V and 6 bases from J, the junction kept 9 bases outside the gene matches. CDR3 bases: TGTGCCAGCAGTTTTGGCCGCGGGAGTCCCAATGAGCAGTTCTTC. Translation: CASSFGRGSPNEQFF.

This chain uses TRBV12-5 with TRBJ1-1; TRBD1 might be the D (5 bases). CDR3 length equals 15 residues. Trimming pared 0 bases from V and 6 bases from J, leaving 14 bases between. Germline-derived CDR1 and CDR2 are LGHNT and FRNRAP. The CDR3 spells CASGLVRAGLSEAFF. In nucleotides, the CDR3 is TGTGCTAGTGGTTTGGTACGGGCAGGGTTGTCTGAAGCTTTCTTT.

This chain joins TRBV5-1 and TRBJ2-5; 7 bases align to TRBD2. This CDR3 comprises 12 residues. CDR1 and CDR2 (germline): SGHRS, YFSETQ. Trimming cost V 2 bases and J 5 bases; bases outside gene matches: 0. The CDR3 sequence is CASSFGRETQYF. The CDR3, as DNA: TGCGCCAGCAGCTTCGGGAGGGAGACCCAGTACTTC.

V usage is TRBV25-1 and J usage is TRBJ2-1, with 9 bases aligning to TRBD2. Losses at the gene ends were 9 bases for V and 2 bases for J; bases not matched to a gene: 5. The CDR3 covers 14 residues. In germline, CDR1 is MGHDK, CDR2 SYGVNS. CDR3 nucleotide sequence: TGTGCCAGTAGAGCTAGCGGGGCCTACAATGAGCAGTTCTTC. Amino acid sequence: CASRASGAYNEQFF.

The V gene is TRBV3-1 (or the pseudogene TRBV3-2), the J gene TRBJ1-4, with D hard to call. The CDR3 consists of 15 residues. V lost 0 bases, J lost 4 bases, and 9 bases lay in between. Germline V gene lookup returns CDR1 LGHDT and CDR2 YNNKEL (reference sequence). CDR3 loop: CASSQDRTVNEKLFF. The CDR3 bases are TGTGCCAGCAGCCAAGATCGAACAGTTAATGAAAAACTGTTTTTT.

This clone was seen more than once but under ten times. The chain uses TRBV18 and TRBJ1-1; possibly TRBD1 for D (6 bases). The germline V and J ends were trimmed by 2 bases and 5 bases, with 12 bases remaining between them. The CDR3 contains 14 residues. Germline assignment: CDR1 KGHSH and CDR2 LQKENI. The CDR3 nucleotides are TGTGCCAGCTCACCAAAGACAGGAGGTACTGAAGCTTTCTTT. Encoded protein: CASSPKTGGTEAFF.

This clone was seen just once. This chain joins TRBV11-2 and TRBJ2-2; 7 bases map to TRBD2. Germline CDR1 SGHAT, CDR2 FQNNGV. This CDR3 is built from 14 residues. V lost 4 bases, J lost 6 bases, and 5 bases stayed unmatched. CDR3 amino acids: CASSSPSGAGELFF. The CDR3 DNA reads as TGTGCCAGCAGCTCGCCGAGCGGGGCCGGGGAGCTGTTTTTT.

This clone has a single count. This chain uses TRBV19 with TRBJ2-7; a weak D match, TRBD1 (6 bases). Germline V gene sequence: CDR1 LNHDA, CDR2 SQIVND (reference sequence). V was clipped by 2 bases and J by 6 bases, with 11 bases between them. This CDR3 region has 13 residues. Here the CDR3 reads CASSISSGVEQYF. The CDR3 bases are TGTGCCAGTAGTATATCTTCAGGGGTCGAGCAGTACTTC.

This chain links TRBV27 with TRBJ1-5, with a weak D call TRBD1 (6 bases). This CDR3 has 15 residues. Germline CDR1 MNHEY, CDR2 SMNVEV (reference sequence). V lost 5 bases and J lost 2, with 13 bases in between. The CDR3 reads CASSQGTLGNQPQHF. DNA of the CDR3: TGTGCCAGCAGTCAGGGGACATTAGGCAATCAGCCCCAGCATTTT.